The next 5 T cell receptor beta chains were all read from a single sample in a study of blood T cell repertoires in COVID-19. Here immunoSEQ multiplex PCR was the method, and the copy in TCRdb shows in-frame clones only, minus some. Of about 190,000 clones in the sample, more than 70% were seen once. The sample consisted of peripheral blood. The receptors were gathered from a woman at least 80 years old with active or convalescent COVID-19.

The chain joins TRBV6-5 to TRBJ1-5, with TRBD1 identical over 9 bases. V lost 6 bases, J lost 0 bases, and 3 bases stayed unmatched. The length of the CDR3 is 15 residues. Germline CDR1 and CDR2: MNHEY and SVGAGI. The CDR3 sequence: CASSKDRGSNQPQHF. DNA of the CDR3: TGTGCCAGCAGCAAGGACAGGGGTAGCAATCAGCCCCAGCATTTT.

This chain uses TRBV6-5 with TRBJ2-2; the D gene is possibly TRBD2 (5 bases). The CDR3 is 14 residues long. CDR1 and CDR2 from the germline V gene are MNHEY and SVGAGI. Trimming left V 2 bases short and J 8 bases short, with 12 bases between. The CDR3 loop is CASSYRRAGGELFF. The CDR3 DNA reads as TGTGCCAGCAGTTACCGTAGGGCGGGTGGGGAGCTGTTTTTT.

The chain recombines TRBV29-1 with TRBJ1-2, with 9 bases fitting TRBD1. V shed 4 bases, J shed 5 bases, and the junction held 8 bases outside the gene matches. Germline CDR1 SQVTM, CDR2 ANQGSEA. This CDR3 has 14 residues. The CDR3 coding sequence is TGCAGCGTTGCCCCCGGGACAGGGCATTATGGCTACACCTTC. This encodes CSVAPGTGHYGYTF.

The CDR3 DNA reads TGTGCCAGCAGCTTAGTATGGGGGGACAATGAGCAGTTCTTC. Its translation: CASSLVWGDNEQFF. V usage is TRBV7-2 and J usage is TRBJ2-1; D is perhaps TRBD2 (6 bases). CDR3 length equals 14 residues. From germline, CDR1 is SGHTA and CDR2 FQGNSA. Between the trimmed V and J ends, which lost 1 base and 5 bases, there was a span of 9 bases.

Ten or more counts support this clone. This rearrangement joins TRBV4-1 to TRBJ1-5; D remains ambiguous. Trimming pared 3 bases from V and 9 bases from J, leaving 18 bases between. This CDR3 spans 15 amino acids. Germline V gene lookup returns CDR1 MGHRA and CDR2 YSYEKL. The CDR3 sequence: CASSQDTHSGWPQHF. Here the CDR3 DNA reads TGCGCCAGCAGCCAGGATACGCACTCAGGTTGGCCCCAGCATTTT.